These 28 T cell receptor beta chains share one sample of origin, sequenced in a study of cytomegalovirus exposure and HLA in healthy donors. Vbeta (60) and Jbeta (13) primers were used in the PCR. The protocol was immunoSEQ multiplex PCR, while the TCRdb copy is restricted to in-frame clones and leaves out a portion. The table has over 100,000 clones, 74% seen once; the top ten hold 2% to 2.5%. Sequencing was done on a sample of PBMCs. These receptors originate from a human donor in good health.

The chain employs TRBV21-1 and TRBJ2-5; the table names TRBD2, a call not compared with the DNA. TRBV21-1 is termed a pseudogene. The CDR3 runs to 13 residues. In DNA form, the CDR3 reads TGTGCCAGCTGTCATAGCGGGCCGGGGAGCCAGTACTTC. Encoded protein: CASCHSGPGSQYF.

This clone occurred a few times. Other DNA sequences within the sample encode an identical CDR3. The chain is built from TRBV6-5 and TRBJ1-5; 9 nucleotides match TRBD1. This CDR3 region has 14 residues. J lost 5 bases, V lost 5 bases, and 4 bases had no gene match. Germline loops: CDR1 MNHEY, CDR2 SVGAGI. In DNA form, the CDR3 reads TGTGCCAGCAGTCTGGGACAGGGTCATCAGCCCCAGCATTTT. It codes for CASSLGQGHQPQHF.

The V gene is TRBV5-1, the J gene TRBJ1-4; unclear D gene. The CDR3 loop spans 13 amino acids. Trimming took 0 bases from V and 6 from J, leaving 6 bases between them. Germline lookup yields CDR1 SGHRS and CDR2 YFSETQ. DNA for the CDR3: TGCGCCAGCAGCTTGGTTCCCGATGAAAAACTGTTTTTT. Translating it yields CASSLVPDEKLFF.

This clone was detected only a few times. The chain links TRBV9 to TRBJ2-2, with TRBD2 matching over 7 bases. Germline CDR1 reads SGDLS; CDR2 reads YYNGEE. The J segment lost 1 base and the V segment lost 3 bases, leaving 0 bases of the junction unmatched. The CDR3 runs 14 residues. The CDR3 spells CASSAGGNTGELFF. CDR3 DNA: TGTGCCAGCAGCGCGGGGGGGAACACCGGGGAGCTGTTTTTT. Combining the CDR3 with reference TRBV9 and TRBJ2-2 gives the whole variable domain DSGVTQTPKHLITATGQRVTLRCSPRSGDLSVYWYQQSLDQGLQFLIQYYNGEERAKGNILERFSAQQFPDLHSELNLSSLELGDSALYFCASSAGGNTGELFFGEGSRLTVL.

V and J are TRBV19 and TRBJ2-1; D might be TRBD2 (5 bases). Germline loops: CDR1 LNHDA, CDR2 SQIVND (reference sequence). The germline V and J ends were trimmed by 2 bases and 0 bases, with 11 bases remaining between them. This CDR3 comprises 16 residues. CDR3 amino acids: CASSITRSSSYNEQFF. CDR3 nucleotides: TGTGCCAGTAGTATAACTAGAAGTAGCTCCTACAATGAGCAGTTCTTC.

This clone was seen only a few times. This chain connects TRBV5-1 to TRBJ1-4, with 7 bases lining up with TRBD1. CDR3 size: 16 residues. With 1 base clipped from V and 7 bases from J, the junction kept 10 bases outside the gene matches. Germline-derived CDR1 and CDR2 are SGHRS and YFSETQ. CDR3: CASSLSGQKEREKLFF. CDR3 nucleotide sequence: TGCGCCAGCAGCTTGTCGGGACAGAAAGAACGTGAAAAACTGTTTTTT. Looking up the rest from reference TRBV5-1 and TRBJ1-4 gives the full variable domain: KAGVTQTPRYLIKTRGQQVTLSCSPISGHRSVSWYQQTPGQGLQFLFEYFSETQRNKGNFPGRFSGRQFSNSRSEMNVSTLELGDSALYLCASSLSGQKEREKLFFGSGTQLSVL.

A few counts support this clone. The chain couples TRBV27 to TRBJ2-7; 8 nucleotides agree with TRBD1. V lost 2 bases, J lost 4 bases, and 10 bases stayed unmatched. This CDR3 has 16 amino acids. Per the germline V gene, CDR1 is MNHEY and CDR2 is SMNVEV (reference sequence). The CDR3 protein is CASSLLGGTGPYEQYF. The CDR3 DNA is TGTGCCAGCAGTTTACTAGGAGGGACAGGTCCTTACGAGCAGTACTTC.

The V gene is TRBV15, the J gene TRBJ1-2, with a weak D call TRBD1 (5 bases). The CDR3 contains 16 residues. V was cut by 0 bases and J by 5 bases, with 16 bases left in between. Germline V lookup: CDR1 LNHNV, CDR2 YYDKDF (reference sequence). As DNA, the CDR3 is TGTGCCACCAGCAGAGATCGGGAGGGACCCTCTTATGGCTACACCTTC. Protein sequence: CATSRDREGPSYGYTF. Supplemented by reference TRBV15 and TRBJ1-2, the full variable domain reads DAMVIQNPRYQVTQFGKPVTLSCSQTLNHNVMYWYQQKSSQAPKLLFHYYDKDFNNEADTPDNFQSRRPNTSFCFLDIRSPGLGDTAMYLCATSRDREGPSYGYTFGSGTRLTVV.

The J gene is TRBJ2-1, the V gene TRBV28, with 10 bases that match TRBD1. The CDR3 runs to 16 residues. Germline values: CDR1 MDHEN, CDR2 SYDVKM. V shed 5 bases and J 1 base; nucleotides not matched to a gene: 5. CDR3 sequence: CASSPDRGTSYNEQFF. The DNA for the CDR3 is TGTGCCAGCAGTCCGGACAGGGGGACATCCTACAATGAGCAGTTCTTC.

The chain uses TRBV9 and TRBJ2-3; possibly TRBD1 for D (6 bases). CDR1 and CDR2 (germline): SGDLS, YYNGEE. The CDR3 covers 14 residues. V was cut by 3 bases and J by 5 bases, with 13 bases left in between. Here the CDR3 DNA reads TGTGCCAGCAGCGCCACAGGGAATCGAGATACGCAGTATTTT. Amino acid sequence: CASSATGNRDTQYF.

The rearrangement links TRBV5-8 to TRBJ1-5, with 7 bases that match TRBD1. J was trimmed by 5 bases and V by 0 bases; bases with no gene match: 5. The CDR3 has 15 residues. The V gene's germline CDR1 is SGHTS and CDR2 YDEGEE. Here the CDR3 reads CASSLVTGVDQPQHF. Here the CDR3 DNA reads TGTGCCAGCAGCTTGGTTACAGGGGTGGATCAGCCCCAGCATTTT.

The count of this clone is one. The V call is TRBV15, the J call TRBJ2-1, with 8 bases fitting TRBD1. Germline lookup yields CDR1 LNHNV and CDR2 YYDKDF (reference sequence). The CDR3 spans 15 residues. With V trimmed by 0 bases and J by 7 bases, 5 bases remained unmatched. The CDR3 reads CATSRDVDRVNEQFF. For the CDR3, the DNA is TGTGCCACCAGCAGAGATGTGGACAGGGTTAATGAGCAGTTCTTC.

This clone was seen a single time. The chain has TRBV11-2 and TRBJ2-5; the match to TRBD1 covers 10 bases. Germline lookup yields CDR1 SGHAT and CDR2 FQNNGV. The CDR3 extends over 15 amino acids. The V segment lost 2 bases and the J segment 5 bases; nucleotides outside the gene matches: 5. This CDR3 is CASSLPGTGVETQYF. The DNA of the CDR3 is TGTGCCAGCAGCTTACCCGGGACAGGGGTGGAGACCCAGTACTTC.

The CDR3, as DNA: TGCGCCAGCAGAGAACCGGCAGGCGATGAGCAGTTCTTC. This translates into CASREPAGDEQFF. V usage is TRBV5-1 and J usage is TRBJ2-1; the D is unclear. Trimming stripped 5 bases from V and 8 bases from J, with 14 bases between. In germline, CDR1 is SGHRS, CDR2 YFSETQ. This CDR3 comprises 13 residues.

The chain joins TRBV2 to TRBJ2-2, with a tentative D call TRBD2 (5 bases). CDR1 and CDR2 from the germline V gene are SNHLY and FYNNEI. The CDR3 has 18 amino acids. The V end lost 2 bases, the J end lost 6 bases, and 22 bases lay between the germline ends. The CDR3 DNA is TGTGCCAGCAGTGAATTTCTAGGGCACCGGATTAGCGCCGGGGAGCTGTTTTTT. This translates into CASSEFLGHRISAGELFF.

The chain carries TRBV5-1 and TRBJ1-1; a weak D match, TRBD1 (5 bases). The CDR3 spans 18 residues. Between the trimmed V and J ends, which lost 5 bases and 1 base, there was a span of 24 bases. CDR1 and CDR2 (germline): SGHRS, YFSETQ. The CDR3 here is CASSPSGLGAGTNTEAFF. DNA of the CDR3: TGCGCCAGCAGTCCCTCGGGGCTTGGGGCGGGGACGAACACTGAAGCTTTCTTT. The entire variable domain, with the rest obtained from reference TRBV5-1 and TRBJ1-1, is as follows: KAGVTQTPRYLIKTRGQQVTLSCSPISGHRSVSWYQQTPGQGLQFLFEYFSETQRNKGNFPGRFSGRQFSNSRSEMNVSTLELGDSALYLCASSPSGLGAGTNTEAFFGQGTRLTVV.

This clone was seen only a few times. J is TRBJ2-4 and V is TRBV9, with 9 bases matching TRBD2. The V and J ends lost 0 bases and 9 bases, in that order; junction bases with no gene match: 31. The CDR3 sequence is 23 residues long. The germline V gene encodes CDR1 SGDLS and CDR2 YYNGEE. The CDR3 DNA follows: TGTGCCAGCAGCGTAGTTAGTGGCATAGCGGGGGAACACTACCGCAGGAGGATTTGCATTCAGTACTTC. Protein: CASSVVSGIAGEHYRRRICIQYF.

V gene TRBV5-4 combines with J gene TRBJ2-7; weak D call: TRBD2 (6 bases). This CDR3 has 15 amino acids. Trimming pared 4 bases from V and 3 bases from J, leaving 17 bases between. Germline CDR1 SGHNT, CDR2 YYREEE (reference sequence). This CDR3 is CASSPEKTGDYEQYF. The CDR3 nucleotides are TGTGCCAGCAGCCCTGAAAAGACGGGAGACTACGAGCAGTACTTC.

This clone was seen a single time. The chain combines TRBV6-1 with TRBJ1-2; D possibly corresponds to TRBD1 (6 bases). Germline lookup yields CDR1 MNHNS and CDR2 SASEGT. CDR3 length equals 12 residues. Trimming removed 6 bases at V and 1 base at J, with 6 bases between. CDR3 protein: CASRDSNYGYTF. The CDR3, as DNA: TGTGCCAGCAGGGACAGTAACTATGGCTACACCTTC.

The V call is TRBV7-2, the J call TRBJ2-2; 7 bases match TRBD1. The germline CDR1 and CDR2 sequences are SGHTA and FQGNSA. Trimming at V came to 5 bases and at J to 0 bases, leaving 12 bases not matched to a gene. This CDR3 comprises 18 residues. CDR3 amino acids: CASSQTGALVSNTGELFF. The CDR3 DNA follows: TGTGCCAGCAGCCAAACAGGGGCCCTCGTTTCGAACACCGGGGAGCTGTTTTTT. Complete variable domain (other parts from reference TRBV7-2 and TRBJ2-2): GAGVSQSPSNKVTEKGKDVELRCDPISGHTALYWYRQSLGQGLEFLIYFQGNSAPDKSGLPSDRFSAERTGGSVSTLTIQRTQQEDSAVYLCASSQTGALVSNTGELFFGEGSRLTVL.

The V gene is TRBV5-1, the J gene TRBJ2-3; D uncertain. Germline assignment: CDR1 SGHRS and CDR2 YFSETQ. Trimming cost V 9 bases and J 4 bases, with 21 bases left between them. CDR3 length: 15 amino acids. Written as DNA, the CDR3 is TGCGCCACCCCACACGGAGCGTCTGCCGCAGATACGCAGTATTTT. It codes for CATPHGASAADTQYF.

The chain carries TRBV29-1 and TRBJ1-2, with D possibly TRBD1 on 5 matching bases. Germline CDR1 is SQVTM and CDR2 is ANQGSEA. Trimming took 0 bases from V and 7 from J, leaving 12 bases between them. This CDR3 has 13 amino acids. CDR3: CSVEDLGGPGYTF. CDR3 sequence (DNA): TGCAGCGTTGAAGATCTGGGGGGACCTGGCTACACCTTC.

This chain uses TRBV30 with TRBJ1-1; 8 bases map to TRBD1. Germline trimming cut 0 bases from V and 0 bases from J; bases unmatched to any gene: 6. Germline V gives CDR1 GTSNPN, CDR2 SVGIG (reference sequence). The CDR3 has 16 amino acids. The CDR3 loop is CAWSVRTGLMNTEAFF. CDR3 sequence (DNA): TGTGCCTGGAGTGTACGGACAGGGCTCATGAACACTGAAGCTTTCTTT.

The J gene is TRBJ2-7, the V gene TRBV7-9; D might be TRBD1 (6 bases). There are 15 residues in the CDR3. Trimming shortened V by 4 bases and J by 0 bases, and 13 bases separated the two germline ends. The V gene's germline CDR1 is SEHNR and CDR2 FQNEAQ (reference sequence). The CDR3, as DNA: TGTGCCAGCAGCTCATCCGGGACAATCTCCTACGAGCAGTACTTC. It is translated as CASSSSGTISYEQYF.

The CDR3 loop reads CASSSGGGQTTDTQYF. The CDR3 DNA reads TGTGCCAGCAGCTCCGGGGGGGGACAGACAACAGATACGCAGTATTTT. This rearrangement joins TRBV7-9 to TRBJ2-3; D might be TRBD2 (8 bases). Germline CDR1 SEHNR, CDR2 FQNEAQ (reference sequence). The CDR3 extends over 16 amino acids. V was clipped by 4 bases and J by 3 bases, with 17 bases between them. Together with reference TRBV7-9 and TRBJ2-3, the CDR3 gives the full variable domain: DTGVSQNPRHKITKRGQNVTFRCDPISEHNRLYWYRQTLGQGPEFLTYFQNEAQLEKSRLLSDRFSAERPKGSFSTLEIQRTEQGDSAMYLCASSSGGGQTTDTQYFGPGTRLTVL.

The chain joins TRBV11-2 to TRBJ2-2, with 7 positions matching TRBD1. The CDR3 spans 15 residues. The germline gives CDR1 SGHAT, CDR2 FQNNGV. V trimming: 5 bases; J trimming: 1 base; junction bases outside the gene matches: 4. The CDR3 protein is CASSRQGQNTGELFF. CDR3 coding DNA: TGTGCCAGCAGCCGACAGGGACAGAACACCGGGGAGCTGTTTTTT.

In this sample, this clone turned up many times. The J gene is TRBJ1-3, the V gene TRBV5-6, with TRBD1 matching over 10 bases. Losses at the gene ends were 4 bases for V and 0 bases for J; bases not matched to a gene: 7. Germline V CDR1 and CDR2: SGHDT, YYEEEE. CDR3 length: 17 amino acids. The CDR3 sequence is CASSGGTGAFSGNTIYF. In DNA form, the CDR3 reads TGTGCCAGCAGCGGGGGGACAGGGGCCTTCTCTGGAAACACCATATATTTT.

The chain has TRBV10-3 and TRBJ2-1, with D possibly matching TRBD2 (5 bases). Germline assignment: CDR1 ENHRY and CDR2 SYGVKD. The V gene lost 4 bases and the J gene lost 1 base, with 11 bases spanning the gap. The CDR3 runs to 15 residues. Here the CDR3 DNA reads TGTGCCATCAGTGCGGACTCCCGTTCCTACAATGAGCAGTTCTTC. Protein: CAISADSRSYNEQFF.